The T cell receptor beta chain under discussion was sequenced for a study of Ad26.COV2.S vaccination and SARS-CoV-2 variants. Treatment reported: over 15 received Ad26.COV2.S at low or high dose, single or two shots; a few received placebo; per-sample allocation not given. The samples date from day 63 after the first vaccine or placebo injection. In Boston, an adult donor aged 18-55 years took part. Its platform was an Ad26 vector, and its expressed antigen was Wuhan-strain SARS-CoV-2 spike. This clone has just a few counts. Its target is not known. Whole-study results and caveats: Once vaccination had occurred, spike-specific CD8+ and CD4+ T cell responses reportedly showed substantial breadth.

Germline V gene sequence: CDR1 SEHNR, CDR2 FQNEAQ (reference sequence). CDR3 length: 14 amino acids. Trimming removed 2 bases at V and 5 bases at J, with 12 bases between. Here immunoSEQ multiplex PCR was the method, and the copy in TCRdb shows in-frame clones only, minus some. Of roughly 330,000 clones listed, roughly nine tenths are singletons. This TCR was recovered from a person aged 18-65 years who received the Ad26.COV2.S COVID-19 vaccine or a placebo. This rearrangement joins TRBV7-9 to TRBJ1-2; D is ambiguous. This sample comprised peripheral blood, obtained in a trial of Ad26.COV2.S vaccine versus placebo. CDR3 DNA: TGTGCCAGCAGCTTAAGTTCTGAGCCATATGGCTACACCTTC. Translation: CASSLSSEPYGYTF.